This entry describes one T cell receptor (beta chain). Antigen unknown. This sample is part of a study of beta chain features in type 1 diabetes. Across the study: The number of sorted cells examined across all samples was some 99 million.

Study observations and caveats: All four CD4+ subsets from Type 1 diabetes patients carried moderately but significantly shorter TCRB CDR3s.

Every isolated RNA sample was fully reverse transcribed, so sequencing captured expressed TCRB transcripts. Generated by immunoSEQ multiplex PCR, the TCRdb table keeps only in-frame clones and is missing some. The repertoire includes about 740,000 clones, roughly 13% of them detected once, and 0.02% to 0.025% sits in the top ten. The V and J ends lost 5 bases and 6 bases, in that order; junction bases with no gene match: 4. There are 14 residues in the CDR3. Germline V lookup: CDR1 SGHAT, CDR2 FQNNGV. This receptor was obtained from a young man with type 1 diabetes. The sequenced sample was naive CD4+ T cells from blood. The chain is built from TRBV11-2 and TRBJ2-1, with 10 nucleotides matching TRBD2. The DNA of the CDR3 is TGTGCCAGCAGCCGACTAGCGGGCGGCAATGAGCAGTTCTTC. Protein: CASSRLAGGNEQFF.